The 31 T cell receptor beta chains below were found in one sample sequenced in a study of blood T cell repertoires in COVID-19. Data came from immunoSEQ multiplex PCR; TCRdb stores just in-frame clones and leaves some out. The table records 350,000 or so clones, roughly 90% of them present only once. The specimen sequenced was PBMCs or T cells enriched from blood (not recorded which). The receptors were sampled from a woman between 25 and 40 years old who had recovered from COVID-19.

The chain carries TRBV27 and TRBJ1-5; 7 bases are shared with TRBD1. The CDR3 sequence is 15 residues long. V gave up 5 bases and J gave up 2 bases; unmatched junction bases: 6. From germline, CDR1 is MNHEY and CDR2 SMNVEV (reference sequence). CDR3 protein: CASSRVRGGNQPQHF. DNA for the CDR3: TGTGCCAGCAGTAGGGTCAGGGGGGGCAATCAGCCCCAGCATTTT.

The chain has TRBV5-4 and TRBJ1-1; 7 bases agree with TRBD1. From germline, CDR1 is SGHNT and CDR2 YYREEE (reference sequence). V lost 3 bases, J lost 0 bases, and 5 bases stayed unmatched. The CDR3 is 15 amino acids. CDR3 coding DNA: TGTGCCAGCAGCTCAAACAGGGGCCTGAACACTGAAGCTTTCTTT. This sequence encodes CASSSNRGLNTEAFF.

The chain has TRBV2 and TRBJ2-5; 9 bases line up with TRBD1. With 7 bases clipped from V and 2 bases from J, the junction kept 2 bases outside the gene matches. CDR1 and CDR2 (germline): SNHLY, FYNNEI. This CDR3 is 13 amino acids long. The CDR3 spells CASTGQGQETQYF. For the CDR3, the DNA is TGTGCCAGCACCGGACAGGGGCAAGAGACCCAGTACTTC.

This clone was recorded once. The V gene is TRBV7-3, the J gene TRBJ2-1, with D possibly TRBD2 on 6 matching bases. V lost 6 bases and J lost 8, with 20 bases in between. The CDR3 spans 15 residues. The germline CDR1 and CDR2 sequences are SGHTA and FQGTGA. As DNA, the CDR3 is TGTGCCAGCAGTTCCCCTCCAGCGGGTGGCTATGAGCAGTTCTTC. Amino acid sequence: CASSSPPAGGYEQFF.

This rearrangement joins TRBV6-5 to TRBJ2-5; TRBD2 matches at 10 bases. Germline loops: CDR1 MNHEY, CDR2 SVGAGI. The CDR3 sequence is 16 residues long. The junction had 1 base not matched to a gene; V was cut back by 0 bases and J by 0 bases. In DNA, the CDR3 is TGTGCCAGCAGTTACTCGCTAGCGGGGGACCAAGAGACCCAGTACTTC. It is translated as CASSYSLAGDQETQYF.

CDR3 sequence reads: CASSFWLAGAETQYF. The CDR3 DNA sequence: TGTGCCAGCAGCTTTTGGCTGGCGGGGGCAGAGACCCAGTACTTC. V gene TRBV7-9 combines with J gene TRBJ2-5; a possible D gene is TRBD2 (7 bases). CDR3 size: 15 residues. V lost 3 bases to trimming and J lost 4 bases, with 15 bases between them. CDR1 and CDR2 from the germline V gene are SEHNR and FQNEAQ (reference sequence).

The chain joins TRBV19 to TRBJ2-1; a possible D gene is TRBD2 (6 bases). From germline, CDR1 is LNHDA and CDR2 SQIVND (reference sequence). This CDR3 is 19 amino acids long. Trimming took 6 bases from V and 0 from J, leaving 24 bases between them. The CDR3 DNA reads as TGTGCCAGTAGACAAGGGCGGGATCTCCTTTCGAGCTCCTACAATGAGCAGTTCTTC. Its translation is CASRQGRDLLSSSYNEQFF.

The rearrangement links TRBV20-1 to TRBJ2-7, with TRBD2 matching over 10 bases. The germline V gene has CDR1 DFQATT and CDR2 SNEGSKA (reference sequence). This CDR3 has 18 residues. V dropped 3 bases and J dropped 0; count of bases not matched to a gene: 14. CDR3 DNA: TGCAGTGCTAGTGGCTTGGCTAGCGGGGGCCTTAGCTCCTACGAGCAGTACTTC. Protein product: CSASGLASGGLSSYEQYF.

This clone appeared once. The chain employs TRBV5-1 and TRBJ2-3; tentative D call: TRBD2 (6 bases). V was trimmed by 4 bases and J by 1 base, leaving 13 bases between them. In germline, CDR1 is SGHRS, CDR2 YFSETQ. The CDR3 loop spans 15 amino acids. CDR3 sequence: CASSPWGDRTDTQYF. In DNA, the CDR3 is TGCGCCAGCAGCCCCTGGGGGGACCGCACAGATACGCAGTATTTT.

The chain employs TRBV21-1 and TRBJ2-7; the DNA was not used to check the table's D call, TRBD2. TRBV21-1 is termed a pseudogene. This CDR3 is built from 15 residues. The CDR3 loop is CARKPSGTLFYEQYF. CDR3 nucleotides: TGTGCCAGGAAACCAAGCGGGACCCTTTTCTACGAGCAGTACTTC.

This clone was observed once. The chain carries TRBV7-8 and TRBJ2-2, with D perhaps TRBD1 (6 bases). The length of the CDR3 is 16 residues. Germline V gene sequence: CDR1 SGHVS, CDR2 FQNEAQ. V lost 0 bases to trimming and J lost 4 bases, with 12 bases between them. The CDR3 coding sequence is TGTGCCAGCAGCTTAGCCTCCACAGGGCGCACCGGGGAGCTGTTTTTT. Amino acid sequence: CASSLASTGRTGELFF. Combining the CDR3 with reference TRBV7-8 and TRBJ2-2 gives the whole variable domain GAGVSQSPRYKVAKRGQDVALRCDPISGHVSLFWYQQALGQGPEFLTYFQNEAQLDKSGLPSDRFFAERPEGSVSTLKIQRTQQEDSAVYLCASSLASTGRTGELFFGEGSRLTVL.

The CDR3: CASSFSPGSPEAFF. The CDR3 nucleotides are TGCGCCAGCAGCTTCTCCCCGGGATCCCCTGAAGCTTTCTTT. This chain uses TRBV5-1 with TRBJ1-1; D not certain. Looked up from germline, CDR1 is SGHRS and CDR2 is YFSETQ. This CDR3 is built from 14 residues. Trimming took off 2 bases at V and 6 bases at J, with 14 bases between the two ends.

The chain couples TRBV2 to TRBJ1-5; D unresolved. V was pared by 6 bases and J by 4 bases, with 19 bases between. This CDR3 has 16 residues. CDR1 is SNHLY, CDR2 FYNNEI, per germline. CDR3 sequence: CASSSSTGPGNQPQHF. The DNA for the CDR3 is TGTGCCAGCAGCTCCTCGACTGGTCCGGGGAATCAGCCCCAGCATTTT.

The J gene is TRBJ2-5, the V gene TRBV11-2; weak D call: TRBD2 (5 bases). V shed 5 bases and J shed 5 bases, with 15 bases lying between them. Germline-derived CDR1 and CDR2 are SGHAT and FQNNGV. CDR3 size: 14 residues. CDR3 amino acids: CASSPPGSLETQYF. CDR3 nucleotide sequence: TGTGCCAGCAGCCCCCCGGGGTCCCTGGAGACCCAGTACTTC.

The chain combines TRBV9 with TRBJ1-3; unclear D gene. Germline CDR1 is SGDLS and CDR2 is YYNGEE. The CDR3 covers 13 residues. The V gene lost 4 bases and the J gene lost 2 bases, with 7 bases spanning the gap. This chain's CDR3 is CASSSQAGNTIYF. The DNA of the CDR3 is TGTGCCAGCAGCTCCCAGGCTGGAAACACCATATATTTT.

This clone was detected only once. The chain has TRBV5-5 and TRBJ2-3; 14 nucleotides align to TRBD2. This CDR3 is 17 amino acids long. J lost 3 bases, V lost 3 bases, and 6 bases had no gene match. Germline loops: CDR1 SGHKS, CDR2 YYEKEE (reference sequence). This CDR3 is CASSSLTSGGATDTQYF. CDR3 bases: TGTGCCAGCAGCTCCCTGACTAGCGGGGGGGCTACAGATACGCAGTATTTT.

As concerns this clone: Compared with germline, one end of the junction differs, possibly owing to a read error. The rearrangement joins TRBV7-7 to TRBJ2-3; a weak D match, TRBD1 (5 bases). CDR3 length: 14 amino acids. Germline V gene lookup returns CDR1 SSHAT and CDR2 FNYEAQ (reference sequence). The CDR3 nucleotides read TGTGCTAGCAGCTTAGTAGGGGTGGCAGATACGCAGTATTTT. Translation gives CASSLVGVADTQYF.

The chain recombines TRBV7-2 with TRBJ2-3; 8 bases agree with TRBD2. CDR3 length equals 15 residues. J gave up 4 bases and V 3 bases, and 6 bases lay outside the gene matches. The V gene's germline CDR1 is SGHTA and CDR2 FQGNSA. CDR3: CASSFAGGGADTQYF. As DNA, the CDR3 is TGTGCCAGCAGCTTTGCGGGAGGTGGCGCAGATACGCAGTATTTT.

The rearrangement links TRBV27 to TRBJ1-2; tentatively, D is TRBD1 (5 bases). Germline lookup yields CDR1 MNHEY and CDR2 SMNVEV (reference sequence). V shed 9 bases and J shed 4 bases, with 24 bases lying between them. The CDR3 is 16 amino acids. DNA of the CDR3: TGTGCCAGTGGCGTTCGGGGGACCAAAAGAGGCTATGGCTACACCTTC. This translates into CASGVRGTKRGYGYTF.

The gene calls are TRBV4-1 and TRBJ1-2, with TRBD1 as a possible D gene (6 bases). The V gene's germline CDR1 is MGHRA and CDR2 YSYEKL. Trimming left V 3 bases short and J 2 bases short, with 13 bases between. The CDR3 sequence is 15 residues long. CDR3 in amino acids: CASSQIGQPNYGYTF. The DNA for the CDR3 is TGCGCCAGCAGCCAGATAGGACAGCCCAACTATGGCTACACCTTC.

The chain is built from TRBV5-5 and TRBJ1-5; a weak D match, TRBD1 (5 bases). From germline, CDR1 is SGHKS and CDR2 YYEKEE (reference sequence). The CDR3 contains 15 residues. V was trimmed by 0 bases and J by 2 bases, leaving 9 bases between them. CDR3 protein: CASSLALGGNQPQHF. CDR3 DNA: TGTGCCAGCAGCTTGGCCCTAGGGGGCAATCAGCCCCAGCATTTT. Full variable domain (rest looked up from reference TRBV5-5 and TRBJ1-5): DAGVTQSPTHLIKTRGQQVTLRCSPISGHKSVSWYQQVLGQGPQFIFQYYEKEERGRGNFPDRFSARQFPNYSSELNVNALLLGDSALYLCASSLALGGNQPQHFGDGTRLSIL.

This chain joins TRBV9 and TRBJ2-3; 11 bases map to TRBD1. V lost 4 bases and J lost 2; bases outside the gene matches: 27. The CDR3 runs 23 residues. Germline V gives CDR1 SGDLS, CDR2 YYNGEE. CDR3 region: CASSSSPGQGEANTVRLTDTQYF. CDR3 in DNA: TGTGCCAGCAGCTCCTCCCCGGGACAGGGGGAGGCTAATACTGTCCGACTCACAGATACGCAGTATTTT.

The J gene is TRBJ2-7, the V gene TRBV7-9; possibly TRBD2 for D (6 bases). The CDR3 length is 14 residues. V was shortened by 6 bases and J by 2 bases, with 14 bases between the two germline ends. Per the germline V gene, CDR1 is SEHNR and CDR2 is FQNEAQ (reference sequence). The CDR3 reads CASRPGTETYEQYF. The DNA for the CDR3 is TGTGCCAGCAGGCCCGGGACTGAGACCTACGAGCAGTACTTC.

The chain recombines TRBV7-8 with TRBJ2-1; possibly TRBD2 for D (6 bases). The V end lost 2 bases, the J end lost 5 bases, and 16 bases lay between the germline ends. The CDR3 is 16 residues long. Per the germline V gene, CDR1 is SGHVS and CDR2 is FQNEAQ. The CDR3 spells CASSLRRRARNNEQFF. The CDR3 DNA is TGTGCCAGCAGCTTACGACGGAGGGCCCGTAACAATGAGCAGTTCTTC.

This clone was detected only a few times. V usage is TRBV6-5 and J usage is TRBJ2-1; TRBD2 aligns across 7 bases. The CDR3 extends over 16 amino acids. Per germline, CDR1 MNHEY and CDR2 SVGAGI. V lost 4 bases and J lost 2; bases outside the gene matches: 8. This CDR3 reads CASSSLAGVAYNEQFF. The CDR3 DNA is TGTGCCAGCAGTTCCCTGGCGGGAGTGGCCTACAATGAGCAGTTCTTC.

This sequence joins TRBV3-1 (or the pseudogene TRBV3-2) and TRBJ2-7; 8 bases map to TRBD2. The CDR3 has 16 residues. Trimming at V came to 3 bases and at J to 3 bases, leaving 10 bases not matched to a gene. Germline V gene sequence: CDR1 LGHDT, CDR2 YNNKEL (reference sequence). For the CDR3, the DNA is TGTGCCAGCAGCCACCCCGCGGGTAGCGGGAACTACGAGCAGTACTTC. Its protein product is CASSHPAGSGNYEQYF.

The chain couples TRBV6-2 or TRBV6-3 to TRBJ1-5; tentative D call: TRBD1 (5 bases). V dropped 3 bases and J dropped 7 bases, with 16 bases sitting between them. The germline V gene has CDR1 MNHEY and CDR2 SVGEGT. The CDR3 spans 15 residues. DNA for the CDR3: TGTGCCAGCAGTTATCGACTTCAGGGTGTACAGCCCCAGCATTTT. This codes for CASSYRLQGVQPQHF.

This chain uses TRBV3-1 (or the pseudogene TRBV3-2) with TRBJ2-1; TRBD2 matches at 16 bases. The CDR3 runs 17 residues. Germline V gene lookup returns CDR1 LGHDT and CDR2 YNNKEL (reference sequence). V lost 4 bases and J lost 5; bases outside the gene matches: 5. The CDR3 loop is CASSPGTSGRADNEQFF. CDR3 bases: TGTGCCAGCAGCCCGGGGACTAGCGGGAGGGCGGACAATGAGCAGTTCTTC.

The rearrangement joins TRBV12-3 or TRBV12-4 to TRBJ1-6; 7 positions agree with TRBD1. The CDR3 loop spans 13 amino acids. After removal of 4 bases from V and 10 bases from J, the junction contained 4 bases not matched to a gene. CDR3 region: CASSSQGDSPLHF. The CDR3 nucleotides are TGTGCCAGCAGTTCCCAGGGGGACTCACCCCTCCACTTT.

The chain carries TRBV5-1 and TRBJ2-3; TRBD2 agrees at 7 bases. V gave up 0 bases and J gave up 6 bases; unmatched junction bases: 16. CDR3 size: 18 residues. Germline-derived CDR1 and CDR2 are SGHRS and YFSETQ. CDR3 in DNA: TGCGCCAGCAGCTTGGGTTTGAGGGTTGGCGGGAGTCGTGATACGCAGTATTTT. Protein product: CASSLGLRVGGSRDTQYF.

V usage is TRBV6-2 or TRBV6-3 and J usage is TRBJ2-7; 7 nucleotides align to TRBD1. CDR1 is MNHEY, CDR2 SVGEGT, per germline. V dropped 6 bases and J dropped 7; count of bases not matched to a gene: 9. The CDR3 contains 13 residues. The CDR3 loop is CASSHPDRAEQYF. DNA of the CDR3: TGTGCCAGCAGCCATCCCGACAGGGCTGAGCAGTACTTC.